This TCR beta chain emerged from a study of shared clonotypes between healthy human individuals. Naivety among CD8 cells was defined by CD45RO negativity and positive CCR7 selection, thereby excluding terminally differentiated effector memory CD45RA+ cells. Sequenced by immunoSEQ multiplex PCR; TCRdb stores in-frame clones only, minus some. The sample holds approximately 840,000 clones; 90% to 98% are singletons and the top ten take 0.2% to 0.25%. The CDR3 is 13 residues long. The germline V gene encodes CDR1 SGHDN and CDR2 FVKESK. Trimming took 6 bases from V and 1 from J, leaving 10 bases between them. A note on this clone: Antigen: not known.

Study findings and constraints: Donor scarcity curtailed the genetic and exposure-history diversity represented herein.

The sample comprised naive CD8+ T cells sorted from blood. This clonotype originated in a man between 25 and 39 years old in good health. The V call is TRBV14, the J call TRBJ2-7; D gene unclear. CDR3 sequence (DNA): TGTGCCAGCAGAAACGACGGGTCCTACGAGCAGTACTTC. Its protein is CASRNDGSYEQYF.